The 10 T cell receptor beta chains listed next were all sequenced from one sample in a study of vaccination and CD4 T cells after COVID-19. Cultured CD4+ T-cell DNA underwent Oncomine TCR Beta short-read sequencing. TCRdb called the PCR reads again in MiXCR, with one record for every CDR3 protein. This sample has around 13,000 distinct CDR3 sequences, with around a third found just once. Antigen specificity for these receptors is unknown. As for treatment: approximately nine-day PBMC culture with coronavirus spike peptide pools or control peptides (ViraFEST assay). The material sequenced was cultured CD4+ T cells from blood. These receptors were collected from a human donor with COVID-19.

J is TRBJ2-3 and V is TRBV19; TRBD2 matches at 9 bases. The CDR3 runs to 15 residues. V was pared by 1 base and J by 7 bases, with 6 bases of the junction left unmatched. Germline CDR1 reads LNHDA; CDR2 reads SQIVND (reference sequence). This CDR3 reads CASSIAPSGVYTQYF. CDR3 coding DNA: TGTGCCAGTAGTATAGCTCCTAGCGGGGTTTATACGCAGTATTTT.

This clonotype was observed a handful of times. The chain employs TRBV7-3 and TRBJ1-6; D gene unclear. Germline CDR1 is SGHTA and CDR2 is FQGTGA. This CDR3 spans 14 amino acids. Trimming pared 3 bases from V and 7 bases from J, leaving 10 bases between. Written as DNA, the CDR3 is TGTGCCAGCAGCTTTGGCAGGAACAATTCACCCCTCCACTTT. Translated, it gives CASSFGRNNSPLHF.

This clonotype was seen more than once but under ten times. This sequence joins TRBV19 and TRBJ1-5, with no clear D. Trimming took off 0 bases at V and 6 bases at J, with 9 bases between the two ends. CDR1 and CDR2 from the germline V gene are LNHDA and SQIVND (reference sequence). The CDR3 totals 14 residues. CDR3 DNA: TGTGCCAGTAGTATAGATCGGGCGGTTCAGCCCCAGCATTTT. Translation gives CASSIDRAVQPQHF.

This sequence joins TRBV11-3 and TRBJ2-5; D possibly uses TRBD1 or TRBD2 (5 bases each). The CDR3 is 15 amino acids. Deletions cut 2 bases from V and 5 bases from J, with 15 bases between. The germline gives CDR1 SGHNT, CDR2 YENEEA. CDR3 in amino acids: CASSLMLGVGETQYF. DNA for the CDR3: TGTGCCAGCAGCTTAATGTTGGGGGTGGGGGAGACCCAGTACTTC.

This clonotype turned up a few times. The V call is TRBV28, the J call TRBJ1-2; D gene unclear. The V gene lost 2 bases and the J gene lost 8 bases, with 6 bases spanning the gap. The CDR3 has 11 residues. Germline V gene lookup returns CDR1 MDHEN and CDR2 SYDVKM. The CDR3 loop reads CASSLAGGYTF. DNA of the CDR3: TGTGCCAGCAGTTTAGCTGGAGGCTACACCTTC.

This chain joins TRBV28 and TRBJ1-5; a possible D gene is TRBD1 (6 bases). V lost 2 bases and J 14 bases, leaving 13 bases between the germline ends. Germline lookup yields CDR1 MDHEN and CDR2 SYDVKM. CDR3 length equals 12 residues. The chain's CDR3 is CASSLGPGAKHF. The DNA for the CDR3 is TGTGCCAGCAGTTTAGGGCCGGGGGCAAAGCATTTT. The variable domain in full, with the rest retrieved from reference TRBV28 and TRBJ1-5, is DVKVTQSSRYLVKRTGEKVFLECVQDMDHENMFWYRQDPGLGLRLIYFSYDVKMKEKGDIPEGYSVSREKKERFSLILESASTNQTSMYLCASSLGPGAKHFGDGTRLSIL.

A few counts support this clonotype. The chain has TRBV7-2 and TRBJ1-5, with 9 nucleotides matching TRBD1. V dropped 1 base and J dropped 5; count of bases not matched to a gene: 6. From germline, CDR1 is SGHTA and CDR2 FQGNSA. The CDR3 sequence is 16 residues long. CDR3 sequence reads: CASSLVGGQGDQPQHF. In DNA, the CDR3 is TGTGCCAGCAGCTTAGTAGGGGGACAGGGCGATCAGCCCCAGCATTTT.

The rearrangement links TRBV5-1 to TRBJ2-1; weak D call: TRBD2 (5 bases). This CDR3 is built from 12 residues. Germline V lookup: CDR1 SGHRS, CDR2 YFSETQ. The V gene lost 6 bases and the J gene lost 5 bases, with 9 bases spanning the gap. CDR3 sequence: CASTQADNEQFF. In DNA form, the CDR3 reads TGCGCCAGCACCCAAGCGGACAATGAGCAGTTCTTC.

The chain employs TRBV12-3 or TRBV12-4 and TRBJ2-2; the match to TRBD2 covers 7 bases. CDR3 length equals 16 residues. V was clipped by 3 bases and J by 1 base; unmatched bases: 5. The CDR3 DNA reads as TGTGCCAGCAGTTTCGGTCAGCGGGGGAACACCGGGGAGCTGTTTTTT. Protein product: CASSFGQRGNTGELFF.

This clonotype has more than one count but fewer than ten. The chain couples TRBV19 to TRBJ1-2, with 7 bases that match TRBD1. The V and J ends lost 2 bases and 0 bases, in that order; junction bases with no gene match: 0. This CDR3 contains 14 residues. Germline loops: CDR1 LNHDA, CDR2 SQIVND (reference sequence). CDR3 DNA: TGTGCCAGTAGTATACAGGGGGCTAACTATGGCTACACCTTC. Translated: CASSIQGANYGYTF.